The text below deals with one TCR beta chain. Its specificity is not known. V lost 5 bases and J lost 4; bases outside the gene matches: 4. Per the germline V gene, CDR1 is SGHTA and CDR2 is FQGTGA. This CDR3 is built from 13 residues. Unique molecular identifiers were incorporated into the prepared TCRbeta library. TCRdb re-derived calls from the PCR reads in MiXCR, one entry per CDR3 protein. In the table there are just over 950,000 distinct CDR3 sequences, 25% to 30% of which are singletons. The data were obtained in a study of T-cell reconstitution after alpha-beta-depleted transplantation in children. Notes on the study in general: It was surviving recipient T cells and thymic progenitors that gave some patients high TCRbeta diversity at day 60. The authors attributed T-cell counts and diversity one year after transplant mostly to newly produced T cells. Where alpha-beta T cells came from about two months after transplant was reportedly several hundred expanded graft clones.

This sample comprised PBMCs, mostly from graft donor cells, obtained 360 days after TCRalphabeta/CD19-depleted stem cell transplant. This clonotype was obtained from a boy younger than two who had a stem cell transplant for SCID, so the T cells may come from the graft donor. V gene TRBV7-3 combines with J gene TRBJ1-1; 7 nucleotides align to TRBD1. CDR3 residues: CASSATGRTEAFF. The CDR3 DNA reads TGTGCCAGCAGCGCGACAGGGCGCACTGAAGCTTTCTTT.